Below are 10 T cell receptor beta chains sequenced from a single sample in a study of blood T cells in healthy people across ages (dated by TCRdb to 2013 to 2016). Library preparation used 5' RACE. Sequencing instrument: Illumina HiSeq 2500. A second about 7 to 12 cycle PCR used a sample-barcoded 5' primer and a J-beta primer mix. TCRdb reworked the public reads: Q25 trimming with fastp, MiXCR clone assembly, productive beta chains retained. Rows with one shared CDR3 protein collapse into an entry with the most common genes and DNA. This sample is represented by some 1,500,000 distinct CDR3 sequences; 35% to 45% of them were singletons. Jointly, the top ten make up about 4% of the sample. Sequenced input: blood. These receptors were obtained from a woman younger than 30 in good health.

The CDR3 loop reads CASSDSTSHEQFF. The CDR3 DNA is TGTGCCAGCAGCGACTCGACTAGCCATGAGCAGTTCTTC. This sequence joins TRBV7-3 and TRBJ2-1; 7 bases match TRBD2. Looked up from germline, CDR1 is SGHTA and CDR2 is FQGTGA. V trimming: 5 bases; J trimming: 8 bases; junction bases outside the gene matches: 6. This CDR3 is 13 amino acids long.

The rearrangement joins TRBV7-8 to TRBJ2-1; D ambiguous. Germline assignment: CDR1 SGHVS and CDR2 FQNEAQ. V shed 1 base and J shed 7 bases, with 8 bases lying between them. The CDR3 sequence is 13 residues long. CDR3 sequence (DNA): TGTGCCAGCAGCTTAGAGGTTAAAAATGAGCAGTTCTTC. Amino acids: CASSLEVKNEQFF.

The gene calls are TRBV6-6 and TRBJ1-1; D unclear. The length of the CDR3 is 13 residues. Germline values: CDR1 MNHNY, CDR2 SVGAGI (reference sequence). The germline V and J ends were trimmed by 9 bases and 6 bases, with 17 bases remaining between them. The CDR3 nucleotides are TGTGCCAGAAGTGCCCCGGTTAGCGCTGAAGCTTTCTTT. Protein product: CARSAPVSAEAFF.

There are a few counts of this clonotype. The chain is built from TRBV6-2 or TRBV6-3 and TRBJ2-1; D not certain. The CDR3 totals 15 residues. Germline V gene lookup returns CDR1 MNHEY and CDR2 SVGEGT. V was clipped by 5 bases and J by 2 bases, with 13 bases between them. The CDR3 DNA follows: TGTGCCAGCAGTCCCATGGGTATCACCTACAATGAGCAGTTCTTC. This translates into CASSPMGITYNEQFF.

This rearrangement joins TRBV28 to TRBJ2-2, with 7 bases aligning to TRBD1. Germline V gene data show CDR1 as MDHEN and CDR2 as SYDVKM. CDR3 length: 16 amino acids. V was pared by 5 bases and J by 4 bases, with 10 bases of the junction left unmatched. CDR3 amino acids: CASSPPTGTATGELFF. The CDR3 bases are TGTGCCAGCAGTCCCCCAACCGGGACAGCCACCGGGGAGCTGTTTTTT.

The V and J genes are TRBV20-1 and TRBJ2-3; 13 bases line up with TRBD2. Germline V gene sequence: CDR1 DFQATT, CDR2 SNEGSKA (reference sequence). The CDR3 covers 16 residues. V lost 3 bases and J lost 0; bases outside the gene matches: 3. CDR3 residues: CSARRLAGGSTDTQYF. In DNA form, the CDR3 reads TGCAGTGCTAGGAGACTAGCGGGGGGAAGCACAGATACGCAGTATTTT.

The gene calls are TRBV28 and TRBJ2-5, with D hard to call. Germline V gene lookup returns CDR1 MDHEN and CDR2 SYDVKM. The CDR3 has 13 residues. Trimming took off 4 bases at V and 4 bases at J, with 10 bases between the two ends. As DNA, the CDR3 is TGTGCCAGCAGTTCGCAAATGGGAGAGACCCAGTACTTC. It is translated as CASSSQMGETQYF.

This rearrangement joins TRBV24-1 to TRBJ2-7, with 7 nucleotides matching TRBD1. The CDR3 length is 16 residues. Germline V gene data show CDR1 as KGHDR and CDR2 as SFDVKD. J was trimmed by 0 bases and V by 6 bases; bases with no gene match: 10. CDR3 region: CATSPLYRGSSYEQYF. The CDR3 DNA reads TGTGCCACCAGTCCTCTCTACAGGGGTAGCTCCTACGAGCAGTACTTC.

The chain recombines TRBV12-5 with TRBJ2-5; D remains ambiguous. Germline CDR1 and CDR2: LGHNT and FRNRAP. The CDR3 contains 14 residues. V was shortened by 0 bases and J by 5 bases, with 10 bases between the two germline ends. For the CDR3, the DNA is TGTGCTAGTGGTTTGGTGTCGGTCCTCGAGACCCAGTACTTC. Its protein product is CASGLVSVLETQYF.

Turning to this clonotype: The junction differs from germline at one of its ends, possibly a read error. The chain carries TRBV28 and TRBJ1-1; D ambiguous. Looked up from germline, CDR1 is MDHEN and CDR2 is SYDVKM. This CDR3 is 11 amino acids long. CDR3 amino acids: CASRSNTETFF. CDR3 in DNA: TGTGCCAGCAGATCGAACACTGAAACTTTCTTT.